A single sample gave rise to the 18 T cell receptor beta chains below, sequenced in a study of OX40 agonist ivuxolimab in advanced cancers. The data were produced by immunoSEQ multiplex PCR, yet TCRdb's version contains in-frame clones alone and is incomplete. In the table there are around 50,000 clones, 60% to 80% of which are singletons. This sample comprised CD4+ or CD8+ T cells sorted from blood, obtained in a trial of the OX40 agonist ivuxolimab. These receptors were taken from an adult with an advanced solid tumor such as melanoma, head and neck, liver or kidney cancer.

The chain links TRBV5-4 to TRBJ1-2; 8 positions agree with TRBD1. Germline CDR1 is SGHNT and CDR2 is YYREEE (reference sequence). With 2 bases clipped from V and 7 bases from J, the junction kept 13 bases outside the gene matches. The CDR3 is 16 residues long. This CDR3 is CASSLSLDRGFRGYTF. CDR3 DNA: TGTGCCAGCAGCTTATCACTTGACAGGGGATTTCGTGGCTACACCTTC. Drawing the rest from reference TRBV5-4 and TRBJ1-2, the complete variable domain is ETGVTQSPTHLIKTRGQQVTLRCSSQSGHNTVSWYQQALGQGPQFIFQYYREEENGRGNFPPRFSGLQFPNYSSELNVNALELDDSALYLCASSLSLDRGFRGYTFGSGTRLTVV.

About this clone itself: This CDR3 is also generated by other DNA sequences in the sample. The gene calls are TRBV29-1 and TRBJ2-3; a weak D match, TRBD2 (6 bases). Germline CDR1 reads SQVTM; CDR2 reads ANQGSEA. V was pared by 8 bases and J by 0 bases, with 15 bases between. The CDR3 is 14 residues long. CDR3 sequence (DNA): TGCAGCCCGAGACTGGCGGGGAGCACAGATACGCAGTATTTT. Protein product: CSPRLAGSTDTQYF.

The chain carries TRBV4-1 and TRBJ2-1; D possibly corresponds to TRBD1 (6 bases). CDR1 is MGHRA, CDR2 YSYEKL, per germline. Trimming cost V 2 bases and J 0 bases, with 14 bases left between them. This CDR3 has 17 amino acids. In DNA, the CDR3 is TGCGCCAGCAGCCAACAGGGGAACACATACTCCTACAATGAGCAGTTCTTC. It encodes CASSQQGNTYSYNEQFF.

J is TRBJ1-5 and V is TRBV30; 7 bases match TRBD1. CDR1 GTSNPN and CDR2 SVGIG come from the germline V gene (reference sequence). After removal of 2 bases from V and 6 bases from J, the junction contained 7 bases not matched to a gene. The CDR3 sequence is 14 residues long. As DNA, the CDR3 is TGTGCCTGGAGTTTAGGGGGCGTTGGTCAGCCCCAGCATTTT. Its translation is CAWSLGGVGQPQHF. The full variable domain, in which reference TRBV30 and TRBJ1-5 provide the parts outside the CDR3, is SQTIHQWPATLVQPVGSPLSLECTVEGTSNPNLYWYRQAAGRGLQLLFYSVGIGQISSEVPQNLSASRPQDRQFILSSKKLLLSDSGFYLCAWSLGGVGQPQHFGDGTRLSIL.

The chain recombines TRBV2 with TRBJ2-3; 12 bases are a match to TRBD2. The germline CDR1 and CDR2 sequences are SNHLY and FYNNEI. V lost 6 bases and J lost 2; bases outside the gene matches: 3. CDR3 length: 15 amino acids. Written as DNA, the CDR3 is TGTGCCAGCAGGCTAGCGGGAGGGATCACAGATACGCAGTATTTT. Protein: CASRLAGGITDTQYF.

This chain joins TRBV5-1 and TRBJ2-5, with a weak D call TRBD2 (6 bases). Trimming shortened V by 2 bases and J by 0 bases, and 11 bases separated the two germline ends. Germline V lookup: CDR1 SGHRS, CDR2 YFSETQ. This CDR3 spans 15 amino acids. The CDR3 DNA follows: TGCGCCAGCAGCTTAGCGGGCCCGTACCAAGAGACCCAGTACTTC. As protein: CASSLAGPYQETQYF.

The chain links TRBV6-6 to TRBJ2-1; TRBD2 matches at 8 bases. Looked up from germline, CDR1 is MNHNY and CDR2 is SVGAGI (reference sequence). The CDR3 loop spans 15 amino acids. Trimming cost V 5 bases and J 7 bases; bases outside gene matches: 10. CDR3 DNA sequence: TGTGCCAGCAGTCCTCATAGCGGGAACCCTAATGAGCAGTTCTTC. The encoded protein is CASSPHSGNPNEQFF.

On this clone: This sample includes further DNA sequences coding for the same CDR3. The chain joins TRBV5-1 to TRBJ1-1; TRBD1 agrees at 8 bases. The V gene's germline CDR1 is SGHRS and CDR2 YFSETQ. V lost 4 bases and J lost 5; bases outside the gene matches: 7. The CDR3 length is 14 residues. CDR3 amino acids: CASSKDYRGTEAFF. The CDR3 DNA reads as TGCGCCAGCAGCAAAGATTACAGGGGGACTGAAGCTTTCTTT.

The chain employs TRBV5-1 and TRBJ2-1; TRBD1 matches 9 bases. Trimming at V came to 4 bases and at J to 4 bases, leaving 6 bases not matched to a gene. CDR1 is SGHRS and CDR2 is YFSETQ in the germline V gene. This CDR3 comprises 15 residues. CDR3 sequence (DNA): TGCGCCAGCAGCATGCCGGGACAGGGTTACAATGAGCAGTTCTTC. Its protein is CASSMPGQGYNEQFF.

The CDR3 here is CASSLVAQGEQYF. CDR3 DNA sequence: TGTGCCAGCAGCTTAGTGGCCCAGGGGGAACAGTACTTC. The J gene is TRBJ2-4, the V gene TRBV11-2; 7 bases fit TRBD1. In germline, CDR1 is SGHAT, CDR2 FQNNGV. The V gene end was trimmed by 1 base and the J gene end by 13 bases; junction bases not matched to a gene: 7. The CDR3 is 13 residues long.

A note on this clone: The sample holds other DNA sequences that translate to the same CDR3. The CDR3 sequence: CASSSRLAKNIQYF. CDR3 bases: TGTGCCAGCAGCTCGAGGTTAGCCAAAAACATTCAGTACTTC. The chain carries TRBV11-2 and TRBJ2-4; unclear D gene. Between the trimmed V and J ends, which lost 4 bases and 0 bases, there was a span of 7 bases. This CDR3 has 14 amino acids. Germline lookup yields CDR1 SGHAT and CDR2 FQNNGV.

This clone was seen only once. The V gene is TRBV29-1, the J gene TRBJ2-4; D unresolved. Germline-derived CDR1 and CDR2 are SQVTM and ANQGSEA. This CDR3 comprises 12 residues. V was pared by 6 bases and J by 5 bases, with 11 bases between. The DNA for the CDR3 is TGCAGCGTCTTCGACTCCGAAAACATTCAGTACTTC. The encoded protein is CSVFDSENIQYF.

The chain uses TRBV5-6 and TRBJ2-5; D may be TRBD1 (5 bases). The V end lost 4 bases, the J end lost 2 bases, and 15 bases lay between the germline ends. Germline V gives CDR1 SGHDT, CDR2 YYEEEE. The CDR3 is 15 residues long. CDR3 nucleotides: TGTGCCAGCAGCCGTCCAGGGTATGGGCAAGAGACCCAGTACTTC. It is translated as CASSRPGYGQETQYF.

V gene TRBV19 combines with J gene TRBJ1-2, with 9 bases that match TRBD1. CDR3 length equals 16 residues. The V and J ends lost 3 bases and 7 bases, in that order; junction bases with no gene match: 12. Germline CDR1 LNHDA, CDR2 SQIVND (reference sequence). This CDR3 is CASSIDLNRGRGGYTF. DNA of the CDR3: TGTGCCAGTAGTATTGACCTCAACAGGGGGCGCGGTGGCTACACCTTC.

V is TRBV20-1 and J is TRBJ2-7; D uncertain. Between the trimmed V and J ends, which lost 6 bases and 4 bases, there was a span of 10 bases. The CDR3 spans 11 residues. From germline, CDR1 is DFQATT and CDR2 SNEGSKA (reference sequence). The CDR3 region is CSAPELYEQYF. As DNA, the CDR3 is TGCAGTGCCCCGGAGCTATACGAGCAGTACTTC.

The chain carries TRBV5-1 and TRBJ2-7, with 10 bases identical to TRBD2. CDR1 is SGHRS and CDR2 is YFSETQ in the germline V gene. The junction had 14 bases not matched to a gene; V was cut back by 4 bases and J by 10 bases. The CDR3 loop spans 15 amino acids. CDR3 loop: CASSQEAGGGPYQYF. CDR3 nucleotides: TGCGCCAGCAGCCAGGAAGCGGGAGGGGGGCCCTATCAGTACTTC. The whole variable domain, filled in from reference TRBV5-1 and TRBJ2-7, reads KAGVTQTPRYLIKTRGQQVTLSCSPISGHRSVSWYQQTPGQGLQFLFEYFSETQRNKGNFPGRFSGRQFSNSRSEMNVSTLELGDSALYLCASSQEAGGGPYQYFGPGTRLTVT.

This sequence joins TRBV7-3 and TRBJ1-1; D possibly corresponds to TRBD1 (6 bases). The CDR3 extends over 16 amino acids. The germline V and J ends were trimmed by 4 bases and 0 bases, with 15 bases remaining between them. CDR1 and CDR2 (germline): SGHTA, FQGTGA. As DNA, the CDR3 is TGTGCCAGCAGCTCGGGGGGACACCAAATGAACACTGAAGCTTTCTTT. Encoded protein: CASSSGGHQMNTEAFF.

CDR3 sequence (DNA): TGTGCCAGCAGTTTTACAGGGGTTTATTCACCCCTCCACTTT. Residues: CASSFTGVYSPLHF. The rearrangement joins TRBV27 to TRBJ1-6; 7 nucleotides line up with TRBD1. The ends lost 3 bases at V and 8 bases at J; junction bases unmatched: 4. The germline CDR1 and CDR2 sequences are MNHEY and SMNVEV (reference sequence). The CDR3 totals 14 residues.